One sample yielded the 23 T cell receptor beta chains listed below, sequenced in a study of blood T cell repertoires in COVID-19. Assay: immunoSEQ multiplex PCR; the TCRdb copy retains only in-frame clones and omits some. The sample has roughly 150,000 clones, 87% seen once. The sample comprised PBMCs or T cells enriched from blood (not recorded which). These TCRs come from a woman aged 35 to 49 who had been exposed to COVID-19.

V usage is TRBV27 and J usage is TRBJ1-1, with TRBD1 identical over 8 bases. Unmatched junction bases numbered 14, after V lost 5 bases and J lost 6 bases. The length of the CDR3 is 16 residues. CDR1 and CDR2 from the germline V gene are MNHEY and SMNVEV (reference sequence). CDR3 region: CASSTRRQGPFPEAFF. The CDR3 DNA reads as TGTGCCAGCAGTACAAGGCGACAGGGGCCCTTCCCTGAAGCTTTCTTT.

This chain joins TRBV6-5 and TRBJ1-3; D not resolved. In germline, CDR1 is MNHEY, CDR2 SVGAGI. The CDR3 is 12 residues long. V lost 7 bases to trimming and J lost 4 bases, with 8 bases between them. CDR3: CASTNKGNTIYF. The CDR3 nucleotides are TGTGCCAGCACCAACAAAGGAAACACCATATATTTT.

DNA of the CDR3: TGCACCTCGGTGGGGGGTAACTCTGAAGCTTTCTTT. Protein sequence: CTSVGGNSEAFF. V is TRBV29-1 and J is TRBJ1-1; D possibly corresponds to TRBD1 (5 bases). Germline values: CDR1 SQVTM, CDR2 ANQGSEA. The CDR3 runs 12 residues.

This clone was counted a single time. V gene TRBV5-8 combines with J gene TRBJ2-1, with TRBD1 as a possible D gene (6 bases). This CDR3 has 15 amino acids. V gave up 4 bases and J gave up 5 bases, with 16 bases separating them. The germline CDR1 and CDR2 sequences are SGHTS and YDEGEE. The chain's CDR3 is CASSARQVINNEQFF. CDR3 nucleotides: TGTGCCAGCAGCGCGCGACAGGTTATTAACAATGAGCAGTTCTTC.

V gene TRBV5-6 combines with J gene TRBJ1-2, with TRBD1 identical over 7 bases. CDR1 SGHDT and CDR2 YYEEEE come from the germline V gene. V lost 2 bases, J lost 8 bases, and 6 bases stayed unmatched. The CDR3 is made up of 13 amino acids. CDR3 sequence reads: CASSFRQGLGYTF. As DNA, the CDR3 is TGTGCCAGCAGCTTCAGACAGGGCCTAGGCTACACCTTC.

The V and J genes are TRBV7-9 and TRBJ2-3; TRBD2 matches 8 bases. V was clipped by 5 bases and J by 2 bases; unmatched bases: 6. This CDR3 has 15 residues. The germline V gene has CDR1 SEHNR and CDR2 FQNEAQ (reference sequence). The CDR3 reads CASSPGTSSTDTQYF. The CDR3 coding sequence is TGTGCCAGCAGCCCCGGGACTAGTTCCACAGATACGCAGTATTTT.

The chain employs TRBV29-1 and TRBJ2-1, with TRBD2 matching over 9 bases. V lost 2 bases, J lost 9 bases, and 14 bases stayed unmatched. CDR1 is SQVTM and CDR2 is ANQGSEA in the germline V gene. There are 16 residues in the CDR3. DNA of the CDR3: TGCAGCGTTGAACCCACCGGCGCGGGGGGGCCTGGTGAGCAGTTCTTC. This encodes CSVEPTGAGGPGEQFF.

The chain combines TRBV5-4 with TRBJ2-1, with 9 bases aligning to TRBD2. The germline V gene encodes CDR1 SGHNT and CDR2 YYREEE (reference sequence). The length of the CDR3 is 15 residues. The J segment lost 2 bases and the V segment lost 5 bases, leaving 5 bases of the junction unmatched. CDR3 sequence (DNA): TGTGCCAGCAGTTCCGGGACTAGCACCTACAATGAGCAGTTCTTC. This sequence encodes CASSSGTSTYNEQFF.

The gene calls are TRBV11-2 and TRBJ2-5; 7 bases align to TRBD1. The V segment lost 1 base and the J segment 5 bases; nucleotides outside the gene matches: 10. The germline V gene has CDR1 SGHAT and CDR2 FQNNGV. The CDR3 loop spans 16 amino acids. The CDR3 DNA reads as TGTGCCAGCAGCTTAGGTCAGGGGGTGCAGCGGGAGACCCAGTACTTC. Translated, it gives CASSLGQGVQRETQYF.

This chain connects TRBV27 to TRBJ2-7; tentative D call: TRBD2 (5 bases). With 8 bases removed from V and 5 bases from J, the gap between germline ends came to 7 bases. From germline, CDR1 is MNHEY and CDR2 SMNVEV (reference sequence). The CDR3 extends over 10 amino acids. DNA of the CDR3: TGTGCCAGCGGGAGAGACGAGCAGTACTTC. Residues: CASGRDEQYF.

This chain's CDR3 is CASSSAGYTEAFF. CDR3 nucleotides: TGCGCCAGCAGCTCCGCAGGGTATACTGAAGCTTTCTTT. The V call is TRBV5-1, the J call TRBJ1-1; tentative D call: TRBD1 (5 bases). The CDR3 is 13 amino acids. V lost 3 bases and J 5 bases, leaving 11 bases between the germline ends. CDR1 is SGHRS, CDR2 YFSETQ, per germline.

This clone was counted a single time. V gene TRBV19 combines with J gene TRBJ1-5; D gene unclear. Trimming stripped 8 bases from V and 0 bases from J, with 26 bases between. The CDR3 is 19 amino acids. Germline V gene sequence: CDR1 LNHDA, CDR2 SQIVND (reference sequence). CDR3: CASSPSRGHTRDSNQPQHF. The DNA for the CDR3 is TGTGCCAGTTCCCCCTCACGCGGGCACACACGAGATAGCAATCAGCCCCAGCATTTT.

V is TRBV20-1 and J is TRBJ1-5; a weak D match, TRBD1 (6 bases). Trimming took 3 bases from V and 4 from J, leaving 16 bases between them. CDR1 DFQATT and CDR2 SNEGSKA come from the germline V gene (reference sequence). CDR3 length equals 15 residues. For the CDR3, the DNA is TGCAGTGCTAGTCTGGGACAAGCGATTAATCAGCCCCAGCATTTT. Protein product: CSASLGQAINQPQHF.

V is TRBV4-3 and J is TRBJ2-1; weak D call: TRBD2 (6 bases). This CDR3 is built from 14 residues. CDR1 is LGHNA and CDR2 is YSLEER in the germline V gene. The CDR3 sequence: CGARGSGSGWEQFF. CDR3 nucleotides: TGCGGAGCCCGGGGTAGCGGCTCTGGGTGGGAGCAGTTCTTC.

The chain employs TRBV7-3 and TRBJ1-1; D gene uncertain. The V and J ends lost 1 base and 2 bases respectively, with 11 bases between them. Germline values: CDR1 SGHTA, CDR2 FQGTGA. CDR3 length: 15 amino acids. CDR3 DNA sequence: TGTGCCAGCAGCTTAAATCCGACACTTAACACTGAAGCTTTCTTT. Translation gives CASSLNPTLNTEAFF.

This sequence joins TRBV29-1 and TRBJ1-1; 9 bases line up with TRBD1. Per the germline V gene, CDR1 is SQVTM and CDR2 is ANQGSEA. The CDR3 covers 12 residues. Trimming cost V 4 bases and J 12 bases; bases outside gene matches: 9. The CDR3 here is CSVVRQGENTFF. Written as DNA, the CDR3 is TGCAGCGTTGTAAGACAGGGGGAGAACACTTTCTTT. The full variable domain, its missing parts supplied by reference TRBV29-1 and TRBJ1-1, is SAVISQKPSRDICQRGTSLTIQCQVDSQVTMMFWYRQQPGQSLTLIATANQGSEATYESGFVIDKFPISRPNLTFSTLTVSNMSPEDSSIYLCSVVRQGENTFFGQGTRLTVV.

The V gene is TRBV7-2, the J gene TRBJ2-2, with no clear D. The CDR3 covers 16 residues. V was shortened by 2 bases and J by 2 bases, with 12 bases between the two germline ends. From germline, CDR1 is SGHTA and CDR2 FQGNSA. The DNA for the CDR3 is TGTGCCAGCAGCTTATACGGCGGAACTAACACCGGGGAGCTGTTTTTT. Protein sequence: CASSLYGGTNTGELFF. Full variable domain (outside the CDR3, taken from reference TRBV7-2 and TRBJ2-2): GAGVSQSPSNKVTEKGKDVELRCDPISGHTALYWYRQSLGQGLEFLIYFQGNSAPDKSGLPSDRFSAERTGGSVSTLTIQRTQQEDSAVYLCASSLYGGTNTGELFFGEGSRLTVL.

V is TRBV7-9 and J is TRBJ1-4; D is ambiguous. There are 13 residues in the CDR3. V was pared by 7 bases and J by 7 bases, with 13 bases between. Per germline, CDR1 SEHNR and CDR2 FQNEAQ (reference sequence). Here the CDR3 DNA reads TGTGCCAGCACCCCATCCGTCGGTGAAAAACTGTTTTTT. Its protein product is CASTPSVGEKLFF. The whole variable domain, remainder taken from reference TRBV7-9 and TRBJ1-4, is DTGVSQNPRHKITKRGQNVTFRCDPISEHNRLYWYRQTLGQGPEFLTYFQNEAQLEKSRLLSDRFSAERPKGSFSTLEIQRTEQGDSAMYLCASTPSVGEKLFFGSGTQLSVL.

The V gene is TRBV10-2, the J gene TRBJ1-1; 7 nucleotides match TRBD1. CDR3 length: 13 residues. Germline V gene data show CDR1 as WSHSY and CDR2 as SAAADI. Trimming took 7 bases from V and 1 from J; bases not matched to a gene: 3. The CDR3: CASIDRENTEAFF. The CDR3 coding sequence is TGCGCCAGCATAGACAGGGAGAACACTGAAGCTTTCTTT.

CDR3 region: CASSTRDRGDQPQHF. The CDR3 nucleotides are TGTGCCAGCAGTACCCGGGACAGGGGAGATCAGCCCCAGCATTTT. The chain uses TRBV6-5 and TRBJ1-5; 10 positions agree with TRBD1. This CDR3 spans 15 amino acids. Germline V gene sequence: CDR1 MNHEY, CDR2 SVGAGI. Germline trimming cut 5 bases from V and 5 bases from J; bases unmatched to any gene: 6.

V and J are TRBV19 and TRBJ1-1; 7 nucleotides line up with TRBD1. CDR3 length: 16 amino acids. With V trimmed by 4 bases and J by 2 bases, 10 bases remained unmatched. Germline V gene data show CDR1 as LNHDA and CDR2 as SQIVND (reference sequence). The CDR3 region has the DNA TGTGCCAGTAGTAGCGACAGGGCGCATTCCAACACTGAAGCTTTCTTT. It is translated as CASSSDRAHSNTEAFF.

The V and J genes are TRBV3-1 (or the pseudogene TRBV3-2) and TRBJ2-1; D might be TRBD2 (6 bases). The CDR3 consists of 12 residues. CDR1 is LGHDT and CDR2 is YNNKEL in the germline V gene (reference sequence). With 6 bases removed from V and 10 bases from J, the gap between germline ends came to 13 bases. This CDR3 is CASSQLAREQFF. The CDR3 DNA follows: TGTGCCAGCAGTCAACTAGCTCGGGAGCAGTTCTTC.

The chain couples TRBV27 to TRBJ2-3, with D uncertain. From germline, CDR1 is MNHEY and CDR2 SMNVEV (reference sequence). V dropped 3 bases and J dropped 4 bases, with 11 bases sitting between them. CDR3 length: 14 residues. CDR3 loop: CASSFRTVADTQYF. CDR3 bases: TGTGCCAGCAGTTTCCGTACCGTAGCAGATACGCAGTATTTT.